The clone carrying this T cell receptor beta chain occurred many times. Trimming removed 8 bases from V and 5 bases from J, with 18 bases in between. The CDR3 contains 14 residues. CDR1 LGHDT and CDR2 YNNKEL come from the germline V gene (reference sequence). TCRdb redid the clone calls on the PCR reads using MiXCR. The data show 37,000 or so clones, roughly a sixth seen once. Ahead of thyroid surgery, no patient had received treatment of any kind. This sample was taken from a study of metastatic and nonmetastatic thyroid tumors. The sequence was collected from a female donor with papillary thyroid cancer or a benign thyroid nodule (not recorded which). Some clones in this sample may be carry-over from other donors' samples. The sequencing sample was made of blood. This rearrangement joins TRBV3-1 to TRBJ2-5; D is possibly TRBD1 (6 bases). CDR3 sequence (DNA): TGTGCCAGCCGCCGAGGGACACCAAGGGAGACCCAGTACTTC. The encoded protein is CASRRGTPRETQYF.